This TCR beta chain came from a study of T cell responses to AZD1222 COVID-19 vaccine. Germline V gives CDR1 SGHRS, CDR2 YFSETQ. Trimming shortened V by 0 bases and J by 9 bases, and 16 bases separated the two germline ends. The CDR3 totals 15 residues. Broader study findings: Clonal diversity may have been underestimated in mostly white British donors. Rises in breadth and depth of Spike-specific TCRs came after two AZD1222 doses.

A note on this clone: Its cognate antigen is unknown.

This table comes from immunoSEQ multiplex PCR, and its TCRdb copy is limited to in-frame clones, with some not included. The sample has under 150,000 clones; approximately 92% are singletons. Sequences were derived from peripheral blood, sampled on day 0 of AZD1222 vaccination. The chain is built from TRBV5-1 and TRBJ2-1; possibly TRBD2 for D (5 bases). This clonotype originated in an adult in good health. Written as DNA, the CDR3 is TGCGCCAGCAGCTTGGCTCGATCGACCGCGGGTGAGCAGTTCTTC. Translated: CASSLARSTAGEQFF. The full variable domain, completed using reference TRBV5-1 and TRBJ2-1, is KAGVTQTPRYLIKTRGQQVTLSCSPISGHRSVSWYQQTPGQGLQFLFEYFSETQRNKGNFPGRFSGRQFSNSRSEMNVSTLELGDSALYLCASSLARSTAGEQFFGPGTRLTVL.